The 21 T cell receptor beta chains below were found in one sample sequenced in a study of blood T cell repertoires in COVID-19. Assay used: immunoSEQ multiplex PCR; TCRdb lists only in-frame clones, some missing. The data show approximately 67,000 clones, 91% seen once. The sample consisted of peripheral blood. The source is a human donor in a cohort sampled during active COVID-19.

This chain uses TRBV24-1 with TRBJ2-7; D is perhaps TRBD1 (5 bases). CDR1 KGHDR and CDR2 SFDVKD come from the germline V gene. The CDR3 covers 13 residues. The V end was cut by 4 bases, the J end by 3 bases, with 9 bases between. CDR3 coding DNA: TGTGCCACCAGTGACACAGGATTCTACGAGCAGTACTTC. Translating gives CATSDTGFYEQYF.

This sequence joins TRBV11-2 and TRBJ1-1; D may be TRBD1 (6 bases). Germline V lookup: CDR1 SGHAT, CDR2 FQNNGV. V was pared by 5 bases and J by 2 bases, with 12 bases between. There are 14 residues in the CDR3. Written as DNA, the CDR3 is TGTGCCAGCAGCGCCGGGACACTAAACACTGAAGCTTTCTTT. It is translated as CASSAGTLNTEAFF. The variable domain in full, with the rest retrieved from reference TRBV11-2 and TRBJ1-1, is EAGVAQSPRYKIIEKRQSVAFWCNPISGHATLYWYQQILGQGPKLLIQFQNNGVVDDSQLPKDRFSAERLKGVDSTLKIQPAKLEDSAVYLCASSAGTLNTEAFFGQGTRLTVV.

This sequence joins TRBV9 and TRBJ2-3; TRBD2 agrees at 9 bases. This CDR3 has 16 residues. Losses at the gene ends were 2 bases for V and 5 bases for J; bases not matched to a gene: 9. Germline CDR1 is SGDLS and CDR2 is YYNGEE. The CDR3 reads CASSVVAGAAGDTQYF. For the CDR3, the DNA is TGTGCCAGCAGCGTTGTAGCGGGAGCGGCGGGAGATACGCAGTATTTT.

The chain couples TRBV7-2 to TRBJ2-7, with 7 bases fitting TRBD1. CDR3 length: 14 residues. Unmatched junction bases numbered 7, after V lost 5 bases and J lost 3 bases. CDR1 and CDR2 (germline): SGHTA, FQGNSA. The CDR3: CASSPHRQGYEQYF. CDR3 sequence (DNA): TGTGCCAGCAGCCCCCACAGACAGGGCTACGAGCAGTACTTC.

The V gene is TRBV18, the J gene TRBJ1-1; D not resolved. Trimming removed 3 bases from V and 6 bases from J, with 14 bases in between. Germline-derived CDR1 and CDR2 are KGHSH and LQKENI. The CDR3 is made up of 14 amino acids. The CDR3 DNA follows: TGTGCCAGCTCACCCGGTTCGGCGGTGTCTGAAGCTTTCTTT. Amino acids: CASSPGSAVSEAFF.

The J gene is TRBJ1-4, the V gene TRBV4-1, with a tentative D call TRBD1 (6 bases). The ends were cut back, 6 bases at V and 5 bases at J, with 10 bases in the middle. CDR3 length: 13 amino acids. Germline CDR1 is MGHRA and CDR2 is YSYEKL. The CDR3 loop is CASSGGQNEKLFF. CDR3 coding DNA: TGCGCCAGCAGTGGTGGACAGAATGAAAAACTGTTTTTT.

This rearrangement joins TRBV29-1 to TRBJ2-1; 7 nucleotides align to TRBD2. The CDR3 contains 16 residues. Germline CDR1 SQVTM, CDR2 ANQGSEA. V was pared by 6 bases and J by 0 bases, with 11 bases of the junction left unmatched. The CDR3 nucleotides are TGCAGCGTAGGCACATATTGGACTAGCTCCTACAATGAGCAGTTCTTC. It codes for CSVGTYWTSSYNEQFF.

This rearrangement joins TRBV4-3 to TRBJ2-1, with D hard to call. The CDR3 runs 14 residues. Germline loops: CDR1 LGHNA, CDR2 YSLEER. V lost 0 bases, J lost 12 bases, and 15 bases lay in between. The CDR3 region has the DNA TGCGCCAGCAGCCAAGATCTGAATAGAGGTGGGCAGTTCTTC. The encoded protein is CASSQDLNRGGQFF.

V is TRBV11-2 and J is TRBJ2-7; maybe TRBD1 (5 bases). Germline V gene lookup returns CDR1 SGHAT and CDR2 FQNNGV. V was trimmed by 0 bases and J by 4 bases, leaving 13 bases between them. The CDR3 extends over 15 amino acids. The CDR3 coding sequence is TGTGCCAGCAGCTTAGAGGCAGGGCTTATGTACGAGCAGTACTTC. Translation: CASSLEAGLMYEQYF.

The DNA for the CDR3 is TGTGCCAGCACCCCACTACCGGGATACCGGTGGACTGAAGCTTTCTTT. Translated: CASTPLPGYRWTEAFF. The chain is built from TRBV6-6 and TRBJ1-1; D is ambiguous. Germline loops: CDR1 MNHNY, CDR2 SVGAGI (reference sequence). V dropped 7 bases and J dropped 5 bases, with 23 bases sitting between them. The CDR3 totals 16 residues.

This chain joins TRBV6-4 and TRBJ1-2; 9 bases fit TRBD1. The length of the CDR3 is 15 residues. CDR1 is MRHNA and CDR2 is SNTAGT in the germline V gene. After removal of 3 bases from V and 4 bases from J, the junction contained 6 bases not matched to a gene. The chain's CDR3 is CASSERPGQGYGYTF. CDR3 nucleotide sequence: TGTGCCAGCAGTGAGCGGCCGGGACAGGGCTATGGCTACACCTTC.

V gene TRBV7-8 combines with J gene TRBJ1-6; D is undetermined. Germline CDR1 and CDR2: SGHVS and FQNEAQ. The V gene lost 1 base and the J gene lost 9 bases, with 13 bases spanning the gap. CDR3 length: 15 residues. CDR3 protein: CASSLVGSSSSPLHF. The CDR3 DNA reads as TGTGCCAGCAGCTTAGTGGGCAGTTCTTCTTCACCCCTCCACTTT.

The table lists this clone with a few counts. The chain employs TRBV6-6 and TRBJ1-4; D gene uncertain. With 5 bases removed from V and 2 bases from J, the gap between germline ends came to 15 bases. The germline V gene has CDR1 MNHNY and CDR2 SVGAGI (reference sequence). This CDR3 region has 16 residues. In DNA, the CDR3 is TGTGCCAGCAGTCCGGGCGGAGGGTTCACTAATGAAAAACTGTTTTTT. This encodes CASSPGGGFTNEKLFF.

This clone was seen a few times. This rearrangement joins TRBV6-6 to TRBJ1-5; TRBD1 might be the D (6 bases). Germline CDR1 MNHNY, CDR2 SVGAGI (reference sequence). With 2 bases removed from V and 4 bases from J, the gap between germline ends came to 12 bases. The CDR3 length is 15 residues. The CDR3 spells CASSYRGSPNQPQHF. The CDR3, as DNA: TGTGCCAGCAGTTACAGGGGGTCCCCTAATCAGCCCCAGCATTTT.

The rearrangement uses TRBV19 and TRBJ1-2, with a weak D call TRBD1 (6 bases). The V end was cut by 4 bases, the J end by 8 bases, with 14 bases between. Germline CDR1 LNHDA, CDR2 SQIVND (reference sequence). CDR3 length: 13 amino acids. CDR3 bases: TGTGCCAGTAGTAACAGGGACCCTTGGGGCTACACCTTC. It encodes CASSNRDPWGYTF.

The rearrangement uses TRBV5-5 and TRBJ1-2, with D hard to call. The CDR3 is made up of 15 amino acids. V dropped 5 bases and J dropped 5 bases, with 19 bases sitting between them. CDR1 and CDR2 (germline): SGHKS, YYEKEE (reference sequence). The CDR3 sequence: CASRLWEEGRYGYTF. CDR3 nucleotide sequence: TGTGCCAGCAGATTGTGGGAGGAGGGAAGGTATGGCTACACCTTC.

The chain joins TRBV24-1 to TRBJ1-2; TRBD1 matches at 7 bases. V dropped 3 bases and J dropped 4; count of bases not matched to a gene: 7. Looked up from germline, CDR1 is KGHDR and CDR2 is SFDVKD. The CDR3 spans 15 residues. DNA of the CDR3: TGTGCCACCAGTGATCGAGACAGGGTTAGCTATGGCTACACCTTC. This codes for CATSDRDRVSYGYTF.

This clone has only a few counts. The chain joins TRBV28 to TRBJ1-2, with unresolved D. The CDR3 totals 12 residues. Germline V gene sequence: CDR1 MDHEN, CDR2 SYDVKM. With 5 bases removed from V and 6 bases from J, the gap between germline ends came to 10 bases. The CDR3 reads CASSSLTHGYTF. As DNA, the CDR3 is TGTGCCAGCAGTAGCCTTACCCATGGCTACACCTTC.

This clone was observed a single time. The rearrangement joins TRBV4-2 to TRBJ2-1; 9 bases agree with TRBD2. V was clipped by 4 bases and J by 3 bases; unmatched bases: 7. CDR3 length: 16 residues. CDR1 and CDR2 from the germline V gene are LGHNA and YNFKEQ. CDR3 loop: CASSPTAGGVYNEQFF. DNA of the CDR3: TGTGCCAGCAGCCCCACGGCGGGAGGGGTCTACAATGAGCAGTTCTTC.

This clone appeared once. This rearrangement joins TRBV7-9 to TRBJ1-1; D possibly corresponds to TRBD1 (5 bases). The CDR3 consists of 13 residues. Germline CDR1 reads SEHNR; CDR2 reads FQNEAQ (reference sequence). V lost 6 bases, J lost 2 bases, and 10 bases lay in between. The CDR3 sequence is CASSQDTNTEAFF. The CDR3 DNA is TGTGCCAGCAGTCAGGACACCAACACTGAAGCTTTCTTT.

The V and J genes are TRBV5-4 and TRBJ2-3, with 10 nucleotides matching TRBD2. CDR1 is SGHNT and CDR2 is YYREEE in the germline V gene (reference sequence). V dropped 4 bases and J dropped 4; count of bases not matched to a gene: 9. This CDR3 contains 16 residues. The CDR3, as DNA: TGTGCCAGCAGCCCGGAGCGGGAGGGGTTCGCAGATACGCAGTATTTT. Protein: CASSPEREGFADTQYF.